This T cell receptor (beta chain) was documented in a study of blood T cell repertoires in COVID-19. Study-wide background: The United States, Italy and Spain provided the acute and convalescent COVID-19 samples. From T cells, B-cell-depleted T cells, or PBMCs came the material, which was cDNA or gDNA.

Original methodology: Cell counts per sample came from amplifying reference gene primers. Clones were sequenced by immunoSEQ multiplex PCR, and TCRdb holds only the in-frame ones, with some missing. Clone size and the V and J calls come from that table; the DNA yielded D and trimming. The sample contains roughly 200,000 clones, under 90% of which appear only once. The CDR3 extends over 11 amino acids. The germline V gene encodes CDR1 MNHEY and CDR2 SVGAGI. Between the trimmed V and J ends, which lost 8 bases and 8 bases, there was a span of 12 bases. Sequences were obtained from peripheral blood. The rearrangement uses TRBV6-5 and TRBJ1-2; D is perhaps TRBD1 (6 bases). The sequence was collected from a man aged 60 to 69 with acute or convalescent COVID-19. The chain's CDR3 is CASQGQLGYTF. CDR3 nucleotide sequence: TGTGCCAGCCAAGGACAGCTCGGCTACACCTTC.